This entry is about one TCR beta chain. Germline lookup yields CDR1 SGHRS and CDR2 YFSETQ. The CDR3 is made up of 16 amino acids. V lost 6 bases to trimming and J lost 4 bases; unmatched junction nucleotides: 13. This specimen comes from a study of shared clonotypes between healthy human individuals. Naive CD8 populations comprised CD45RO-negative cells positively selected for CCR7, excluding terminally differentiated effector memory CD45RA+ cells. Assay used: immunoSEQ multiplex PCR; TCRdb lists only in-frame clones, some missing. Here the sample spans about 2 million clones, roughly 94% being singletons.

The specimen sequenced was naive CD8+ T cells sorted from blood. This receptor was obtained from a young man in good health. The chain is built from TRBV5-1 and TRBJ2-7; the match to TRBD1 covers 10 bases. The CDR3 DNA follows: TGCGCCAGCACCTCTGAACCGGGACAGGGGTTTTACGAGCAGTACTTC. Protein sequence: CASTSEPGQGFYEQYF.